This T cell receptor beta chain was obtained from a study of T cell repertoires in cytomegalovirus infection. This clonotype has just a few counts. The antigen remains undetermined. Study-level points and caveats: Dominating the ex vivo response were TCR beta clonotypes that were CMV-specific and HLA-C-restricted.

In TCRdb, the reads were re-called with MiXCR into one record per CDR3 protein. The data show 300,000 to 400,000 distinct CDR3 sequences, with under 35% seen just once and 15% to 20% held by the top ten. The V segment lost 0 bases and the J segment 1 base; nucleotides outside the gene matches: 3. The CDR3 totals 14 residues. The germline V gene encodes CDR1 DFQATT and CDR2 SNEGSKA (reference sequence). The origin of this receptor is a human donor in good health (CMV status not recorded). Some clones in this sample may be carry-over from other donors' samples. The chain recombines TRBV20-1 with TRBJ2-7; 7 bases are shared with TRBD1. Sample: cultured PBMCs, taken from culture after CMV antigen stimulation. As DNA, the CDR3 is TGCAGTGCTAGAGAGGGACAGCTTTCCTACGAGCAGTACTTC. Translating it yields CSAREGQLSYEQYF.